Listed below are T cell receptor beta chains from one sample, sequenced in a study of T-cell memory formation after mild COVID-19. TCRdb analysed the 5' RACE reads with MiXCR anew, one entry per CDR3 protein. The table includes approximately 290,000 distinct CDR3 sequences, 8% to 10% detected once. Sequencing was done on a sample of PBMCs or a T cell subset sorted from them (not recorded which). All receptors come from a man younger than 35 who had mild COVID-19 (a few samples of this study predate the infection). Cell type and time point are not known. Each CDR3 is given with its conserved first and last residue. A D gene is named only where the DNA matches it firmly. Only part of the rows carry a size: once, few, many, or a class if the clone is expanded.

j_call v_call cdr3_length d_call clone_size cdr3_aa cdr3_nt
TRBJ2-3 TRBV5-1 14 . few CASKGGTNTDTQYF TGCGCCAGCAAAGGGGGGACCAACACAGATACGCAGTATTTT
TRBJ2-1 TRBV20-1 14 . . CSARDGRGSNEQFF TGCAGTGCTAGAGATGGAAGGGGATCCAATGAGCAGTTCTTC
TRBJ1-1 TRBV24-1 12 . . CATSRRYVEAFF TGTGCCACCAGTCGGAGATACGTTGAAGCTTTCTTT
TRBJ1-5 TRBV6-5 14 . many CASRDSLSNQPQHF TGTGCCAGCAGGGACAGTCTTAGCAATCAGCCCCAGCATTTT
TRBJ2-1 TRBV9 11 . . CASSVGAKQFF TGTGCCAGCAGCGTAGGAGCAAAGCAGTTCTTC
TRBJ1-2 TRBV5-1 15 . . CASSPQLGLERGYTF TGCGCCAGCAGCCCCCAACTTGGACTCGAGCGTGGCTACACCTTC
TRBJ2-7 TRBV6-1 16 TRBD2 few CASSDIGGGNTYEQYF TGTGCCAGCAGTGATATTGGCGGGGGGAATACCTACGAGCAGTACTTC
TRBJ2-1 TRBV7-2 16 TRBD2 many CASSLVGLDISNEQFF TGTGCCAGCAGCTTAGTGGGACTAGATATCTCCAATGAGCAGTTCTTC
TRBJ2-7 TRBV7-2 14 TRBD1 . CASRPTTGYSEQYF TGTGCCAGCAGACCGACGACAGGGTACTCCGAGCAGTACTTC
TRBJ2-5 TRBV11-2 14 TRBD1 few CASSDRGRSETQYF TGTGCCAGCAGCGACAGGGGAAGGTCTGAGACCCAGTACTTC
TRBJ1-3 TRBV4-1 18 . few CASSQLTLIPSSGNTIYF TGCGCCAGCAGCCAGCTAACCCTCATACCGAGCTCTGGAAACACCATATATTTT
TRBJ2-3 TRBV12-3/TRBV12-4 14 . . CASSLAVGADTQYF TGTGCCAGCAGTTTAGCGGTTGGGGCCGATACGCAGTATTTT
TRBJ1-1 TRBV6-5 14 . . CASSYSNRATEAFF TGTGCCAGCAGTTACTCTAACCGGGCAACTGAAGCTTTCTTT
TRBJ2-5 TRBV11-3 13 . many CASSSSRRETQYF TGTGCCAGCAGCTCTTCACGTCGAGAGACCCAGTACTTC
TRBJ2-5 TRBV20-1 13 . . CSAPRAAAETQYF TGCAGTGCGCCGCGGGCCGCTGCGGAGACCCAGTACTTC
TRBJ2-3 TRBV5-4 16 TRBD1 many CASSSGQLRSTDTQYF TGTGCCAGCAGCTCGGGACAGCTCAGAAGCACAGATACGCAGTATTTT
TRBJ2-4 TRBV4-3 13 . . CASSQVGENIQYF TGCGCCAGCAGCCAAGTGGGAGAAAACATTCAGTACTTC
TRBJ1-6 TRBV12-3/TRBV12-4 12 . . CASSLGYSPLHF TGTGCCAGCAGTTTAGGCTACTCACCCCTCCACTTT
TRBJ2-3 TRBV10-3 15 . few CAISSLTGSTDTQYF TGTGCCATCAGCTCCTTAACGGGGAGCACAGATACGCAGTATTTT
TRBJ1-2 TRBV12-3/TRBV12-4 12 TRBD1 . CASRRTGGGYTF TGTGCCAGCAGGCGGACAGGTGGTGGCTACACCTTC
TRBJ1-1 TRBV5-6 13 . few CATSSQMNTEAFF TGTGCCACCTCCAGCCAAATGAACACTGAAGCTTTCTTT
TRBJ2-7 TRBV10-3 17 . few CAISLALSYSGAYEQYF TGTGCCATCAGTTTGGCCCTCTCTTATAGCGGAGCCTACGAGCAGTACTTC
TRBJ2-7 TRBV5-1 13 . many CASSQGLTYEQYF TGCGCCAGCAGTCAGGGTCTTACCTACGAGCAGTACTTC
TRBJ2-1 TRBV11-2 16 TRBD1 . CASSPHTGTGNNEQFF TGTGCCAGCAGCCCTCATACCGGGACAGGGAACAATGAGCAGTTCTTC
TRBJ1-2 TRBV7-2 12 . many CASSSPGYGYTF TGTGCCAGCAGCTCTCCAGGTTATGGCTACACCTTC
TRBJ1-1 TRBV29-1 14 . few CSVEVYRLNTEAFF TGCAGCGTTGAAGTCTACAGGTTGAACACTGAAGCTTTCTTT
TRBJ2-2 TRBV2 13 . few CATEGRKRGELFF TGTGCCACCGAGGGGAGAAAGCGGGGGGAGCTGTTTTTT
TRBJ1-6 TRBV5-4 14 . . CASSLWGINSPLHF TGTGCCAGCAGCCTCTGGGGGATTAATTCACCCCTCCACTTT
TRBJ2-5 TRBV5-1 12 . . CASAIPGETQYF TGCGCCAGCGCGATACCGGGGGAGACCCAGTACTTC
TRBJ1-2 TRBV5-1 14 . . CASSVDGSNYGYTF TGCGCCAGCAGCGTGGACGGATCTAACTATGGCTACACCTTC
TRBJ2-7 TRBV2 14 . few CASSLLRGPYEQYF TGTGCCAGCAGCCTGCTAAGAGGCCCCTACGAGCAGTACTTC
TRBJ2-6 TRBV3-1 19 TRBD1 . CASSPNGQAQYSGANVLTF TGTGCCAGCAGCCCTAACGGACAGGCCCAGTACTCTGGGGCCAACGTCCTGACTTTC
TRBJ2-5 TRBV12-3/TRBV12-4 16 . many CASSLGREPYQETQYF TGTGCCAGCAGCCTGGGGCGGGAACCGTACCAAGAGACCCAGTACTTC
TRBJ2-3 TRBV20-1 16 TRBD2 . CSARAVTSGGMYTQYF TGCAGTGCTAGAGCCGTGACTAGCGGGGGGATGTATACGCAGTATTTT
TRBJ2-7 TRBV4-3 14 . . CASSQDAGSYEQYF TGCGCCAGCAGCCAGGACGCAGGCTCCTACGAGCAGTACTTC
TRBJ2-5 TRBV5-6 14 . . CASSFAGSRETQYF TGTGCCAGCAGCTTCGCGGGGTCGCGCGAGACCCAGTACTTC
TRBJ2-7 TRBV12-3/TRBV12-4 14 TRBD2 . CASRAGGPINEQYF TGTGCCAGTCGAGCGGGAGGGCCCATTAACGAGCAGTACTTC